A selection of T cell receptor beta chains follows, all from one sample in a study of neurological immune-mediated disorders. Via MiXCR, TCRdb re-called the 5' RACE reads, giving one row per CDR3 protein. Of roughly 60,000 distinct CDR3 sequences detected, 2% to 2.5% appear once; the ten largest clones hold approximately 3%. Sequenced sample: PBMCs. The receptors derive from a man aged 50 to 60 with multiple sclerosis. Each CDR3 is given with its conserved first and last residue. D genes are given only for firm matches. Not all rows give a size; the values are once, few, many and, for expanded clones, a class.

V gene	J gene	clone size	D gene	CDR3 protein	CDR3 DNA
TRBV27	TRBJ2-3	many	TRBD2	CASSLFGGRADTQYF	TGTGCCAGCAGTTTATTCGGGGGGAGGGCAGATACGCAGTATTTT
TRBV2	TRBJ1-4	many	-	CASSGDGQRSEKLFF	TGTGCCAGCAGTGGGGACGGACAAAGGAGTGAAAAACTGTTTTTT
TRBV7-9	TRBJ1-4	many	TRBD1	CASSSGTVGEKLFF	TGTGCCAGCAGTTCCGGGACAGTCGGAGAAAAACTGTTTTTT
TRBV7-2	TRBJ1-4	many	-	CASSLRAALNEKLFF	TGTGCCAGCAGCTTAAGGGCAGCATTAAATGAAAAACTGTTTTTT
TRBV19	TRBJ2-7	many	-	CASSIQEGWYEQYF	TGTGCCAGTAGTATACAGGAGGGCTGGTACGAGCAGTACTTC
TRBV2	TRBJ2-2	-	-	CASSELPRGELFF	TGTGCCAGCAGTGAACTCCCGAGGGGGGAGCTGTTTTTT
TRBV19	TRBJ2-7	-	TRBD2	CDSGLVYEQYF	TGTGACAGCGGACTAGTTTACGAGCAGTACTTC
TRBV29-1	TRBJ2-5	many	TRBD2	CSVAGAGGHASTQYF	TGCAGCGTTGCCGGGGCGGGGGGCCATGCCAGTACCCAGTACTTC
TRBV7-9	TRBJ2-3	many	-	CASSFGVGRSTDTQYF	TGTGCCAGCAGCTTCGGAGTCGGACGGAGCACAGATACGCAGTATTTT
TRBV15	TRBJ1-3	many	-	CATSRAASGNTIYF	TGTGCCACCAGCCGGGCGGCCTCTGGAAACACCATATATTTT
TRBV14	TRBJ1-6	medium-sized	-	CASSISDTRLHF	TGTGCCAGCAGCATATCCGACACGAGGCTCCACTTT
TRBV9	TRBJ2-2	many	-	CASSVKGANTGELFF	TGTGCCAGCAGCGTAAAGGGGGCGAACACCGGGGAGCTGTTTTTT
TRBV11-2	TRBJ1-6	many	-	CASSRQSSYNSPLHF	TGTGCCAGCAGCCGACAAAGCTCCTATAATTCACCCCTCCACTTT
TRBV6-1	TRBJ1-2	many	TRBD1	CASVPGQGAQGYGYTF	TGTGCCAGCGTCCCGGGACAGGGGGCGCAGGGCTATGGCTACACCTTC
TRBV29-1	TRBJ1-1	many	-	CSVEPRVLNAEAFF	TGCAGCGTTGAACCTAGGGTTCTAAACGCTGAAGCTTTCTTT
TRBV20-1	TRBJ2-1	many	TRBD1	CSAPAQGRVNNEQFF	TGCAGTGCCCCCGCACAGGGGCGGGTCAACAATGAGCAGTTCTTC
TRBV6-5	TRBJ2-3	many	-	CASSYRAGSTDTQYF	TGTGCCAGCAGTTACCGCGCCGGATCCACAGATACGCAGTATTTT
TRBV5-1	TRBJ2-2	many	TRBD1	CASSYGQGGTGELFF	TGCGCCAGCAGCTATGGACAGGGCGGGACCGGGGAGCTGTTTTTT
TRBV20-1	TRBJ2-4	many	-	CSARTRDFKNIQYF	TGCAGTGCTAGAACCCGGGATTTTAAAAACATTCAGTACTTC
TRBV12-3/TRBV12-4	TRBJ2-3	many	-	CASTPGITDTQYF	TGTGCCAGCACCCCGGGAATTACAGATACGCAGTATTTT